A selection of T cell receptor beta chains follows, all from one sample in a study of CXCR3-negative and CXCR3-positive naive CD8 T cells. Using the 5' RACE reads, TCRdb records one entry per CDR3 protein without DNA. The sample table sets out tens of thousands of distinct CDR3 sequences. The sequenced sample consisted of memory CD8+ T cells from blood. The source is a human donor in good health. Some clones in this sample may be carry-over from other donors' samples. Each CDR3 is given with its conserved first and last residue. Clone size is stated in some rows and not others, as once, few, many or a class when expanded.

j_gene | v_gene | abundance | len | CDR3aa
TRBJ2-5 | TRBV4-3 | - | 16 | CASSQGDVRPQETQYF
TRBJ1-5 | TRBV19 | - | 12 | CASSAPTVSRHF
TRBJ1-1 | TRBV6-6 | - | 12 | CASSYHREEAFF
TRBJ2-1 | TRBV29-1 | - | 12 | CSAEETDNEQFF
TRBJ1-4 | TRBV14 | - | 19 | CASSQYPGTEFATNEKLFF
TRBJ2-1 | TRBV29-1 | - | 14 | CSVEGQEPNNEQFF
TRBJ2-7 | TRBV5-1 | - | 13 | CASSLPPAQEQYF
TRBJ1-1 | TRBV29-1 | - | 17 | CSVEDRGAGQGFLEAFF
TRBJ2-7 | TRBV5-1 | - | 14 | CASSFSGETYEQYF
TRBJ2-5 | TRBV7-9 | medium-sized | 15 | CASSSSGTTQETQYF
TRBJ2-1 | TRBV7-9 | - | 11 | CASSRGDEQFF
TRBJ2-1 | TRBV20-1 | - | 16 | CSARDLGRGDYNEQFF
TRBJ1-2 | TRBV7-9 | medium-sized | 14 | CASSLAAGDYGYTF
TRBJ2-5 | TRBV7-9 | medium-sized | 13 | CASSYPGGQALYF
TRBJ1-2 | TRBV7-9 | - | 14 | CASSQQAVPLGYTF
TRBJ2-2 | TRBV27 | - | 12 | CASSLSPGELFF
TRBJ2-3 | TRBV24-1 | - | 14 | CATSHGPNTDTQYF
TRBJ2-7 | TRBV6-5 | - | 17 | CASSSSSPDSASYEQYF
TRBJ1-2 | TRBV7-9 | - | 12 | CASTTGPYGYTF
TRBJ2-2 | TRBV19 | - | 14 | CASSIGRSTGELFF
TRBJ2-1 | TRBV7-6 | - | 16 | CASSPHGGSSYNEQFF
TRBJ2-3 | TRBV29-1 | - | 11 | CSVPTDGTQYF
TRBJ2-3 | TRBV6-5 | - | 16 | CASSYGTSGVRDTQYF
TRBJ2-1 | TRBV5-6 | - | 14 | CASSLKLEGNEQFF
TRBJ1-6 | TRBV23-1 | - | 20 | CASSQSARFIQGVKWRPLHF
TRBJ2-5 | TRBV5-5 | - | 14 | CASSLRGSQETQYF
TRBJ2-1 | TRBV4-3 | - | 14 | CASSWGSSYNEQFF
TRBJ2-2 | TRBV7-3 | - | 17 | CASSLGPSGSYTGELFF
TRBJ2-5 | TRBV4-3 | - | 14 | CASSQGQYQETQYF
TRBJ2-7 | TRBV11-2 | - | 14 | CASSLRYRVYEQYF
TRBJ2-1 | TRBV12-5 | - | 15 | CASGLVQGSYNEQFF
TRBJ2-3 | TRBV2 | - | 17 | CASSEAPSGGVTDTQYF
TRBJ2-3 | TRBV12-3/TRBV12-4 | - | 17 | CASSGPGLAGATDTQYF
TRBJ2-5 | TRBV24-1 | - | 19 | CATSDLRSPRGHPQETQYF
TRBJ2-7 | TRBV6-5 | - | 13 | CASRPYEDDEQYF
TRBJ2-5 | TRBV7-3 | - | 15 | CASSLTGSNQETQYF
TRBJ2-1 | TRBV28 | - | 14 | CATSITIVSNEQFF
TRBJ2-3 | TRBV12-3/TRBV12-4 | - | 14 | CASSLLAATDTQYF
TRBJ2-3 | TRBV24-1 | medium-sized | 16 | CATSDLNTGISDTQYF
TRBJ2-7 | TRBV29-1 | - | 13 | CSAREPITYEQYF
TRBJ2-7 | TRBV4-3 | - | 18 | CASSQGGRGQGAVYEQYF
TRBJ1-1 | TRBV4-1 | - | 15 | CASSLQGNMNSEAFF
TRBJ1-1 | TRBV19 | - | 15 | CASSIPVRLNTEAFF
TRBJ2-2 | TRBV15 | - | 14 | CATSSRGSTGELFF
TRBJ2-7 | TRBV28 | - | 11 | CSTGASYEQYF
TRBJ2-7 | TRBV5-5 | - | 17 | CASSQDIALGISYEQYF
TRBJ2-3 | TRBV7-2 | - | 16 | CASSLALRQYTDTQYF
TRBJ2-2 | TRBV6-5 | - | 14 | CASSYSVEAGELFF
TRBJ2-7 | TRBV3-1 | - | 14 | CASSRRDTWSEQYF
TRBJ2-1 | TRBV29-1 | - | 12 | CSFREGGSEQFF
TRBJ1-3 | TRBV7-6 | - | 14 | CASSYRGLGNTIYF
TRBJ1-1 | TRBV27 | - | 13 | CASSFGMNTEAFF
TRBJ2-2 | TRBV20-1 | - | 15 | CSARGGTRDTGELFF
TRBJ2-7 | TRBV7-9 | - | 16 | CASSPSGGIGSYEQYF
TRBJ2-7 | TRBV4-3 | - | 17 | CASSQALQGLGIYEQYF
TRBJ1-1 | TRBV15 | - | 14 | CATSSIDRATEAFF
TRBJ2-1 | TRBV4-3 | medium-sized | 16 | CASSQEVAGSYNEQFF
TRBJ2-3 | TRBV12-3/TRBV12-4 | - | 15 | CASSLAGFHADTQYF
TRBJ2-7 | TRBV7-2 | - | 11 | CASSQQLGQYF
TRBJ2-2 | TRBV6-5 | - | 16 | CASSGLDRPFTGELFF